In this sample, the clone carrying this T cell receptor (beta chain) turned up many times. Its antigen is unknown. TCRbeta library construction was performed incorporating unique molecular identifiers. TCRdb passed the PCR reads through MiXCR, listing each CDR3 protein once. The table has 600,000 to 700,000 distinct CDR3 sequences, around 12% seen once. The sample comes from a study of T-cell reconstitution after alpha-beta-depleted transplantation in children. Study-wide results and limits: High day-60 TCRbeta diversity in some patients came from surviving recipient T cells and thymic progenitors.

The CDR3 runs to 14 residues. Germline loops: CDR1 SGDLS, CDR2 YYNGEE. V dropped 0 bases and J dropped 2 bases, with 8 bases sitting between them. The sequence came from a girl between 2 and 10 years old with congenital amegakaryocytic thrombocytopenia, due to receive a stem cell transplant. V is TRBV9 and J is TRBJ2-5; D unclear. The specimen was PBMCs, collected before TCRalphabeta/CD19-depleted stem cell transplant. The CDR3 is CASSVAATQETQYF. The CDR3, as DNA: TGTGCCAGCAGCGTAGCGGCTACTCAAGAGACCCAGTACTTC. Using reference TRBV9 and TRBJ2-5 for the parts outside the CDR3, the full variable domain is DSGVTQTPKHLITATGQRVTLRCSPRSGDLSVYWYQQSLDQGLQFLIQYYNGEERAKGNILERFSAQQFPDLHSELNLSSLELGDSALYFCASSVAATQETQYFGPGTRLLVL.